The following is a T cell receptor beta chain sequence with its context. Its antigen is still unknown. Each subset's genomic DNA was shared equally among a number of immunoSEQ plates. Profiled with immunoSEQ multiplex PCR; TCRdb holds only in-frame clones, not every one. The table shows some 2,100,000 clones, with around 93% occurring only once. This CDR3 comprises 10 residues. Germline CDR1 and CDR2: MDHEN and SYDVKM. With 8 bases removed from V and 3 bases from J, the gap between germline ends came to 2 bases. Positive CCR7 selection of CD45RO-negative cells yielded the naive CD8 cells, and terminally differentiated effector memory CD45RA+ cells were excluded. The data originate from a study of shared clonotypes between healthy human individuals. General observations from the study: An effect of sequencing depth on clonotype sharing among donors was expected.

The sample consisted of naive CD8+ T cells from PBMCs. The origin of this receptor is a young man in good health. Some clones in this sample may be carry-over from other donors' samples. V is TRBV28 and J is TRBJ2-1, with no clear D. CDR3: CASGYNEQFF. The CDR3 nucleotides read TGTGCCAGCGGCTACAATGAGCAGTTCTTC.